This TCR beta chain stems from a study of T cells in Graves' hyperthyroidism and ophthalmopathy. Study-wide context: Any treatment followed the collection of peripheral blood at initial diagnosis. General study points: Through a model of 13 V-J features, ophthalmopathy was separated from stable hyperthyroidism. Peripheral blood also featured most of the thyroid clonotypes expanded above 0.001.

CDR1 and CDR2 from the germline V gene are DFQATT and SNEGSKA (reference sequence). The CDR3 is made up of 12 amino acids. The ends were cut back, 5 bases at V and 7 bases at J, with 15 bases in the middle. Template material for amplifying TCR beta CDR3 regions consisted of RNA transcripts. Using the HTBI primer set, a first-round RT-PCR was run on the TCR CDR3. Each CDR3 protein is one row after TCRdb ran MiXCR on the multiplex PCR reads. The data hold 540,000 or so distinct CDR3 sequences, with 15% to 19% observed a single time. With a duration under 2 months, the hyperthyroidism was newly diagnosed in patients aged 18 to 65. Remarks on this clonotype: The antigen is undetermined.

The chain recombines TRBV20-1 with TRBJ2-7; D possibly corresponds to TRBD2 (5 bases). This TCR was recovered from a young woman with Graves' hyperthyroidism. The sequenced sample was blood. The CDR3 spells CSAGGDPLEQYF. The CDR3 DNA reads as TGCAGTGCTGGAGGAGACCCCTTGGAGCAGTACTTC.